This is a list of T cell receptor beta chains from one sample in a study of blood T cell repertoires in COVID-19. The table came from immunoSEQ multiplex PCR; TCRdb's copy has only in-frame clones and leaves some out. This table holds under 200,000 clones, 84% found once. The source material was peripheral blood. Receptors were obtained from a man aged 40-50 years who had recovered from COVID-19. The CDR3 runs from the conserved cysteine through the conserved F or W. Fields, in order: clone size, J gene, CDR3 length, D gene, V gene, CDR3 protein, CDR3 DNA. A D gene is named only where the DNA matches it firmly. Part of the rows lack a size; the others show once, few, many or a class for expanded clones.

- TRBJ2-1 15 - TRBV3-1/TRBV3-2 CASSKVIGSVDEQFF TGTGCCAGCAGCAAGGTAATCGGGTCCGTCGATGAGCAGTTCTTC
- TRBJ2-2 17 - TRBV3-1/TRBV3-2 CASSQFWDLRDTGELFF TGTGCCAGCAGCCAATTTTGGGATTTGAGGGACACCGGGGAGCTGTTTTTT
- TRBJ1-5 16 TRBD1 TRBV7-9 CASSSGTGGANQPQHF TGTGCCAGCAGCAGTGGGACAGGGGGCGCCAATCAGCCCCAGCATTTT
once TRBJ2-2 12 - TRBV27 CASNPRAGELFF TGTGCCAGCAATCCTCGGGCCGGGGAGCTGTTTTTT
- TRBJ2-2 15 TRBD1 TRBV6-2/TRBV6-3 CASTPDRGDTGELFF TGTGCCAGCACCCCGGACAGGGGGGACACCGGGGAGCTGTTTTTT
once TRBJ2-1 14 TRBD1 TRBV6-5 CASRDRQGNNEQFF TGTGCCAGCAGAGACCGACAGGGAAACAATGAGCAGTTCTTC
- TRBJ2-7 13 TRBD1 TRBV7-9 CASSFLDRDEQYF TGTGCCAGCAGCTTTTTGGACAGGGACGAGCAGTACTTC
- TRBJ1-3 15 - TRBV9 CASSLQAGSGNTIYF TGTGCCAGCAGCCTGCAGGCTGGCTCTGGAAACACCATATATTTT
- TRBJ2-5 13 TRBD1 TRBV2 CASSDGTVETQYF TGTGCCAGCAGCGACGGGACAGTAGAGACCCAGTACTTC
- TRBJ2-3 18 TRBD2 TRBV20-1 CSASHPPSGRLPTDTQYF TGCAGTGCTAGTCACCCGCCTAGCGGGAGATTGCCCACAGATACGCAGTATTTT
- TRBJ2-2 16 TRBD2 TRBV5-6 CASSLSSGRFTGELFF TGTGCCAGCAGCTTGTCTAGCGGGAGGTTTACCGGGGAGCTGTTTTTT
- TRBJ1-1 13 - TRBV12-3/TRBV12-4 CATKQGMSTEAFF TGTGCCACCAAACAGGGAATGAGCACTGAAGCTTTCTTT
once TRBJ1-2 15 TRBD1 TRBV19 CASSPGGQGDYGYTF TGTGCCAGTAGCCCGGGGGGACAGGGGGACTATGGCTACACCTTC
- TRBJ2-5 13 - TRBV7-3 CASSLRGEETQYF TGTGCCAGCAGCTTAAGGGGGGAAGAGACCCAGTACTTC
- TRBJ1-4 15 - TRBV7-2 CASSVTTGTLQKLFF TGTGCCAGCAGCGTTACTACAGGGACCCTTCAAAAACTGTTTTTT
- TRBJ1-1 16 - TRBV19 CASSMRRGGRDTEAFF TGTGCCAGTAGTATGAGGCGAGGGGGACGGGACACTGAAGCTTTCTTT
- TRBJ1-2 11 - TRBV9 CASVRGYGYTF TGTGCCAGCGTCAGGGGATATGGCTACACCTTC
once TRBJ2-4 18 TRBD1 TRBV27 CASSHGTGDSLAKNIQYF TGTGCCAGCAGTCACGGGACAGGGGATTCCCTAGCCAAAAACATTCAGTACTTC
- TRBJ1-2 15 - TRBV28 CASSLSLGALYGYTF TGTGCCAGCAGTTTGAGTCTAGGGGCCCTCTACGGCTACACCTTC
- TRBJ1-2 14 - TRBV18 CASSPPAGNYGYTF TGTGCCAGCTCACCACCGGCGGGGAACTATGGCTACACCTTC
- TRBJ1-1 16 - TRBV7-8 CASSSGDTLRNTEAFF TGTGCCAGCAGCTCAGGGGATACTCTCCGGAACACTGAAGCTTTCTTT
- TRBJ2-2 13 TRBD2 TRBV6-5 CAGGLAETGELFF TGTGCCGGGGGACTAGCGGAGACCGGGGAGCTGTTTTTT
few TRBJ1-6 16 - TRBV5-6 CASSLAGGRGNSPLHF TGTGCCAGCAGCTTGGCCGGGGGTCGGGGGAATTCACCCCTCCACTTT
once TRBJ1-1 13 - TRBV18 CASSEGQYFEAFF TGTGCCAGCTCGGAAGGACAATATTTTGAAGCTTTCTTT
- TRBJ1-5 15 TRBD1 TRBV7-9 CASSLGQGVSQPQHF TGTGCCAGCAGCTTAGGACAGGGAGTCTCACAGCCCCAGCATTTT
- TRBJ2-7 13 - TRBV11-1 CASSLGAGNEQYF TGTGCCAGCAGCTTAGGAGCAGGCAACGAGCAGTACTTC
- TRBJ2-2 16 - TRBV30 CAWSPRGRGNTGELFF TGTGCCTGGAGCCCGAGGGGCAGGGGGAACACCGGGGAGCTGTTTTTT
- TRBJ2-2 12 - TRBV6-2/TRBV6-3 CASSYGEGELFF TGTGCCAGCAGTTACGGGGAGGGGGAGCTGTTTTTT
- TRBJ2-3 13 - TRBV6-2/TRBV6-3 CASSWASTDTQYF TGTGCCAGCAGTTGGGCTAGCACAGATACGCAGTATTTT
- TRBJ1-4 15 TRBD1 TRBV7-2 CASSLTGVGRGPLLF TGTGCCAGCAGCTTAACAGGGGTTGGACGTGGCCCTTTGCTTTTT
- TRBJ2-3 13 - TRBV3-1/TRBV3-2 CASSRRAGDTQYF TGTGCCAGCAGCCGGAGGGCGGGAGATACGCAGTATTTT
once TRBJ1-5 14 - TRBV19 CASRAGFHNQPQHF TGTGCCAGTAGAGCAGGTTTTCACAATCAGCCCCAGCATTTT
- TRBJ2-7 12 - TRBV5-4 CASSDTTYEQYF TGTGCCAGCAGTGACACCACCTACGAGCAGTACTTC
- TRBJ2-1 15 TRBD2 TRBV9 CASSVDASGSNEQFF TGTGCCAGCAGCGTAGATGCTAGCGGGAGTAATGAGCAGTTCTTC
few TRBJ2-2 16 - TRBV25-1 CASRKGQGLFTGELFF TGTGCCAGCAGAAAGGGGCAGGGTCTTTTCACCGGGGAGCTGTTTTTT
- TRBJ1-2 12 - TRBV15 CATSSSNYGYTF TGTGCCACCAGCAGTAGTAACTATGGCTACACCTTC
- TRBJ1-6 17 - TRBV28 CASSLPQGLAYNSPLHF TGTGCCAGCAGTTTGCCTCAGGGGCTAGCCTATAATTCACCCCTCCACTTT
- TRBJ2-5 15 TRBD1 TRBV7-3 CASSLSGQGQETQYF TGTGCCAGCAGCTTATCTGGACAGGGGCAAGAGACCCAGTACTTC
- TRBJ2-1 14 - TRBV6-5 CASSYSSGANEQFF TGTGCCAGCAGTTACTCGAGTGGGGCCAATGAGCAGTTCTTC
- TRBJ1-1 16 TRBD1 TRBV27 CASSSPAGQGITEAFF TGTGCCAGCAGTTCCCCCGCGGGACAGGGGATCACTGAAGCTTTCTTT
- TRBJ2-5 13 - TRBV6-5 CASSDSVEETQYF TGTGCCAGCAGTGACTCTGTTGAGGAGACCCAGTACTTC
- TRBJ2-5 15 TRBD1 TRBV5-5 CASSGYGQGGETQYF TGTGCCAGCAGCGGATATGGACAGGGAGGCGAGACCCAGTACTTC
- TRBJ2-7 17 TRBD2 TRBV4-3 CASSQGLAGGGSYEQYF TGCGCCAGCAGCCAAGGCCTAGCGGGAGGCGGGTCCTACGAGCAGTACTTC
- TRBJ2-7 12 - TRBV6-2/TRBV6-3 CASSDSAYEQYF TGTGCCAGCAGCGACTCAGCCTACGAGCAGTACTTC
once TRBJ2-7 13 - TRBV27 CASKSRDTYEQYF TGTGCCAGCAAGTCCCGGGATACCTACGAGCAGTACTTC
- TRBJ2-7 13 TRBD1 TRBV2 CASRGQSSYEQYF TGTGCCAGCAGGGGACAGTCCTCCTACGAGCAGTACTTC
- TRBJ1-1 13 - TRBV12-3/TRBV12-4 CASSPGHGGSAFF TGTGCCAGCAGCCCAGGACACGGGGGGAGTGCTTTCTTT
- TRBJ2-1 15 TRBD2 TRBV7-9 CASSLLAGVYNEQFF TGTGCCAGCAGCTTGTTAGCGGGAGTATATAATGAGCAGTTCTTC
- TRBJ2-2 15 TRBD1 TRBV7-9 CASPRQGANTGELFF TGTGCCAGCCCTCGACAGGGGGCGAACACCGGGGAGCTGTTTTTT
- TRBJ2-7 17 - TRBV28 CASSLIRARVSSYEQYF TGTGCCAGCAGTTTAATACGTGCGCGGGTGAGCTCCTACGAGCAGTACTTC
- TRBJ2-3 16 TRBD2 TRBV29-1 CSVEVGTSGGSDTQYF TGCAGCGTTGAAGTGGGGACTAGCGGGGGCTCGGATACGCAGTATTTT
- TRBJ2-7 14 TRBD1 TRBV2 CASSVWDRAREQYF TGTGCCAGCAGTGTGTGGGACAGGGCGAGGGAGCAGTACTTC
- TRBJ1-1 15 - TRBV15 CATSRVRGSNTEAFF TGTGCCACCAGCAGAGTTAGGGGATCGAACACTGAAGCTTTCTTT